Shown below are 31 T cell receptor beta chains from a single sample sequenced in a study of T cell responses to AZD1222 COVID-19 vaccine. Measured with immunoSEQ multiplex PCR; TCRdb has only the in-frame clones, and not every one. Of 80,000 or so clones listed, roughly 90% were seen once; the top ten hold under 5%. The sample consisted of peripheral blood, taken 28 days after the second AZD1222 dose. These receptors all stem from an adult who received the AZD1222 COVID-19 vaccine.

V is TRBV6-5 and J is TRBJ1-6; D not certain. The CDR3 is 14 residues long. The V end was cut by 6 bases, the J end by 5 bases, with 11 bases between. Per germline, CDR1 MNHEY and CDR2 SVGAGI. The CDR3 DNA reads TGTGCCAGCAGAAGTTGGCAGGATAATTCACCCCTCCACTTT. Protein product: CASRSWQDNSPLHF.

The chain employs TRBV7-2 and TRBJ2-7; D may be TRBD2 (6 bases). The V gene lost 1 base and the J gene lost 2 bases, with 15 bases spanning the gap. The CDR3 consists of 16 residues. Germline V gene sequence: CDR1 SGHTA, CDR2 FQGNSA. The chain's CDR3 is CASSLVGGGVPYEQYF. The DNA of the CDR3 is TGTGCCAGCAGCTTAGTTGGCGGAGGGGTCCCCTACGAGCAGTACTTC.

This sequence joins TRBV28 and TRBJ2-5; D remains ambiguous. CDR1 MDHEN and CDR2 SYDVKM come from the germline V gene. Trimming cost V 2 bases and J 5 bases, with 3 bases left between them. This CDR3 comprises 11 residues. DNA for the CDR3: TGTGCCAGCAGTTTAATCGAGACCCAGTACTTC. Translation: CASSLIETQYF.

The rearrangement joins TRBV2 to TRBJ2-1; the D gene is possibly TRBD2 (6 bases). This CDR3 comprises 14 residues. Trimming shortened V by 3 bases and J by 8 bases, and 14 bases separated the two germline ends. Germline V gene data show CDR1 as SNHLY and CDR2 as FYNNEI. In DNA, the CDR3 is TGTGCCAGCAGTGATCTGCGGGGCCTGGATGAGCAGTTCTTC. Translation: CASSDLRGLDEQFF. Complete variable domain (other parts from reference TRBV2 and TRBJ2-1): EPEVTQTPSHQVTQMGQEVILRCVPISNHLYFYWYRQILGQKVEFLVSFYNNEISEKSEIFDDQFSVERPDGSNFTLKIRSTKLEDSAMYFCASSDLRGLDEQFFGPGTRLTVL.

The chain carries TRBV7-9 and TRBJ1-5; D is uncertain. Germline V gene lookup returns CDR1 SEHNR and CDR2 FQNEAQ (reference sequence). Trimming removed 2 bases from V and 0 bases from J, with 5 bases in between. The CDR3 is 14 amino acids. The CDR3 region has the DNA TGTGCCAGCAGCTTACGAGATAGCAATCAGCCCCAGCATTTT. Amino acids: CASSLRDSNQPQHF.

In DNA, the CDR3 is TGTGCCAGCAGCCAAGATACTAGGGGGGGCAATCAGCCCCAGCATTTT. Translation gives CASSQDTRGGNQPQHF. The chain has TRBV3-1 (or the pseudogene TRBV3-2) and TRBJ1-5, with TRBD1 as a possible D gene (6 bases). Germline V gene data show CDR1 as LGHDT and CDR2 as YNNKEL (reference sequence). This CDR3 is built from 16 residues. The germline V and J ends were trimmed by 0 bases and 2 bases, with 11 bases remaining between them.

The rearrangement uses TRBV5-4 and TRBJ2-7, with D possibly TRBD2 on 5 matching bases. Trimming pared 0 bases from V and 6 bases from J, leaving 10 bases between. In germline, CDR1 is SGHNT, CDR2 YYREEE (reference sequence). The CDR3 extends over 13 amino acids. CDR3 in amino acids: CASSLVGVSEQYF. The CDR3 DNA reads TGTGCCAGCAGCTTGGTCGGGGTTTCCGAGCAGTACTTC.

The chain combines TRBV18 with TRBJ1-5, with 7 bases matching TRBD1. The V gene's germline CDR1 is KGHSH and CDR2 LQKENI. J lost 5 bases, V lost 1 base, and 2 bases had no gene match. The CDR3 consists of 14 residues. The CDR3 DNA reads TGTGCCAGCTCACCACAGGGGGCCCATCAGCCCCAGCATTTT. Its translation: CASSPQGAHQPQHF. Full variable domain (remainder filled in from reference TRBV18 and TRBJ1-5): NAGVMQNPRHLVRRRGQEARLRCSPMKGHSHVYWYRQLPEEGLKFMVYLQKENIIDESGMPKERFSAEFPKEGPSILRIQQVVRGDSAAYFCASSPQGAHQPQHFGDGTRLSIL.

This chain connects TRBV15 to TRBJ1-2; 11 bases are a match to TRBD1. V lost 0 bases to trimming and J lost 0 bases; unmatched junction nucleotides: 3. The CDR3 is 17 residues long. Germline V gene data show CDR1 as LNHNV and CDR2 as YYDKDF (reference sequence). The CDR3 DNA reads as TGTGCCACCAGCAGAGATGGGGGACAGGGGGCTAACTATGGCTACACCTTC. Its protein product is CATSRDGGQGANYGYTF.

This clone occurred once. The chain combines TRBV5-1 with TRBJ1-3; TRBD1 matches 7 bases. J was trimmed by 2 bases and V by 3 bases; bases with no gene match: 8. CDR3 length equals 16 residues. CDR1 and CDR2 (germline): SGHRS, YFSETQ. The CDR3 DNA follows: TGCGCCAGCAGCTCCAACAGGGGCGGTACTGGAAACACCATATATTTT. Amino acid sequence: CASSSNRGGTGNTIYF.

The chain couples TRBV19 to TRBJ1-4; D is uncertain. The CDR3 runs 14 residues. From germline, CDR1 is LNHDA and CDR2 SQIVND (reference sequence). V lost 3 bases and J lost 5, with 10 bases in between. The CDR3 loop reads CASSISRINEKLFF. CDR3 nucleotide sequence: TGTGCCAGTAGTATCTCCAGGATAAATGAAAAACTGTTTTTT.

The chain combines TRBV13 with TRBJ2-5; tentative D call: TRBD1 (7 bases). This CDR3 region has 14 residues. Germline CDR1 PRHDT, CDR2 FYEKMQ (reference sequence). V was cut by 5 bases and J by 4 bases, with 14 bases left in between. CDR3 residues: CASSPNRGGETQYF. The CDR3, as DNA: TGTGCCAGCAGCCCAAACAGGGGAGGAGAGACCCAGTACTTC.

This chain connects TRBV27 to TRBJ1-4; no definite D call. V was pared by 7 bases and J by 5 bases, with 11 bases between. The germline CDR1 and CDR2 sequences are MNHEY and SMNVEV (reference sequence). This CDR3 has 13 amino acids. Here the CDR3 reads CASNTVGNEKLFF. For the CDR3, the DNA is TGTGCCAGCAACACCGTGGGGAATGAAAAACTGTTTTTT.

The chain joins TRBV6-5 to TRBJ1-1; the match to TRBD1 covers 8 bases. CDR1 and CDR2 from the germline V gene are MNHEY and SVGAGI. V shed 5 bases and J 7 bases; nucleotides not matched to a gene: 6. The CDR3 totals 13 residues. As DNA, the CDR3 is TGTGCCAGCAGTCGGACAGGGCAGGGTGAAGCTTTCTTT. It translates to CASSRTGQGEAFF.

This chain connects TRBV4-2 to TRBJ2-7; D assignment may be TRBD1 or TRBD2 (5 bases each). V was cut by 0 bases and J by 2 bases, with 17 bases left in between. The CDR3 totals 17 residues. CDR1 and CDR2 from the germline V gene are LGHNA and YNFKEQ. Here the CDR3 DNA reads TGTGCCAGCAGCCAAGACCGGGGCATGCTAGAAGCCTACGAGCAGTACTTC. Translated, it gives CASSQDRGMLEAYEQYF.

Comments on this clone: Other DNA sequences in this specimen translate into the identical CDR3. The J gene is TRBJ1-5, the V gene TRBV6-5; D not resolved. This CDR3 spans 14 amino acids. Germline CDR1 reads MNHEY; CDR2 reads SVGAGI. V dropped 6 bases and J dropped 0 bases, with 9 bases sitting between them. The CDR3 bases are TGTGCCAGCAGCACCGGATATAGCAATCAGCCCCAGCATTTT. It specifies CASSTGYSNQPQHF.

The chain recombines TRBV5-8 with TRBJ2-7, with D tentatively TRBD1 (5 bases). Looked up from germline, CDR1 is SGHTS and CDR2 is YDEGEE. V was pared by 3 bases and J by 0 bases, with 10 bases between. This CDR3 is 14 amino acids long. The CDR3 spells CASSWGGSSYEQYF. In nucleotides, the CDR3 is TGTGCCAGCAGCTGGGGCGGTAGCTCCTACGAGCAGTACTTC. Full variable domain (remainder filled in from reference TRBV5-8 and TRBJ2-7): EAGVTQSPTHLIKTRGQQATLRCSPISGHTSVYWYQQALGLGLQFLLWYDEGEERNRGNFPPRFSGRQFPNYSSELNVNALELEDSALYLCASSWGGSSYEQYFGPGTRLTVT.

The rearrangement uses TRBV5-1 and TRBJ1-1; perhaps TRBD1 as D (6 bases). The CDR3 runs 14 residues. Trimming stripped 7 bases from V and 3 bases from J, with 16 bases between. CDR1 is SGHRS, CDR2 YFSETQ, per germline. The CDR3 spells CASREQGSHTEAFF. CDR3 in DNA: TGCGCCAGCCGCGAACAGGGCTCACACACTGAAGCTTTCTTT.

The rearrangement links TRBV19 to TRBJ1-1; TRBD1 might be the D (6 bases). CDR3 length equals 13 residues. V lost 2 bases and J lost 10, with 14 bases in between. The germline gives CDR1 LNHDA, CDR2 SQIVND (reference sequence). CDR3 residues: CASSIQGPRSAFF. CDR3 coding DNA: TGTGCCAGTAGTATACAGGGGCCGCGGTCAGCTTTCTTT.

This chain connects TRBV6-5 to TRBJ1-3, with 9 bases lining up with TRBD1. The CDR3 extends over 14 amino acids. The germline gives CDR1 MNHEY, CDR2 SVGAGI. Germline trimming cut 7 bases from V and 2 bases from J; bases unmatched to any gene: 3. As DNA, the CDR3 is TGTGCCAGCACTAGACAGGGGGCTGGAAACACCATATATTTT. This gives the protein CASTRQGAGNTIYF.

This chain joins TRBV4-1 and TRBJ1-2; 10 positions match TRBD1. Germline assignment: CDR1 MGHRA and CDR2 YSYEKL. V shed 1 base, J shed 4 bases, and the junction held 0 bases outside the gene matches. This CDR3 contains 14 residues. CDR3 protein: CASSQGQGAYGYTF. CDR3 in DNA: TGCGCCAGCAGCCAAGGACAGGGGGCCTATGGCTACACCTTC.

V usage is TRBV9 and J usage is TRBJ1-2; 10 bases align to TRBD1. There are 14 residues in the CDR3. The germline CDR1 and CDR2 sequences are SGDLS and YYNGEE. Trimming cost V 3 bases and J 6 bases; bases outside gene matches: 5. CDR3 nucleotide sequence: TGTGCCAGCAGCGAGGGACAGGGGTCTCATGGCTACACCTTC. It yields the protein CASSEGQGSHGYTF.

CDR3 DNA: TGTGCCAGCAGCTCTAGCGGAGACCAAGAGACCCAGTACTTC. As protein: CASSSSGDQETQYF. The chain has TRBV7-9 and TRBJ2-5, with 7 bases aligning to TRBD2. J was trimmed by 0 bases and V by 4 bases; bases with no gene match: 2. The CDR3 sequence is 14 residues long. The germline gives CDR1 SEHNR, CDR2 FQNEAQ (reference sequence).

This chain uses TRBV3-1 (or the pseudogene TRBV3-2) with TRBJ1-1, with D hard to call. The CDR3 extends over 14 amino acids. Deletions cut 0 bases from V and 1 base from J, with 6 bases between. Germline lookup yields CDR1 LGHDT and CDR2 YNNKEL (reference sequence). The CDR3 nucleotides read TGTGCCAGCAGCCAAGATCTAGGGAACACTGAAGCTTTCTTT. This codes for CASSQDLGNTEAFF.

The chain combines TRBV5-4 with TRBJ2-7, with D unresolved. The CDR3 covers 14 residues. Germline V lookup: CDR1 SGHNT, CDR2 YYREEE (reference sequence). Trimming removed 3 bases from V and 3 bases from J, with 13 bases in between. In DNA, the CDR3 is TGTGCCAGCAGCTCCCCCGGACGAAGCTACGAGCAGTACTTC. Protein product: CASSSPGRSYEQYF.

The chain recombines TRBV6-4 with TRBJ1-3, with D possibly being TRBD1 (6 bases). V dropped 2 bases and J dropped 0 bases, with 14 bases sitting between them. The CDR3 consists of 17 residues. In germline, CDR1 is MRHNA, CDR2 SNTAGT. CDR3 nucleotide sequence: TGTGCCAGCAGTGACACTGAGGGGGATTGCTCTGGAAACACCATATATTTT. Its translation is CASSDTEGDCSGNTIYF.

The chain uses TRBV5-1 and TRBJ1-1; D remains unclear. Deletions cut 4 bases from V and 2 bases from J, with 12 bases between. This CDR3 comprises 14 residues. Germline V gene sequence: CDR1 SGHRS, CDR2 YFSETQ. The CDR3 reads CASSSAGSNTEAFF. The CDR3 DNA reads TGCGCCAGCAGCAGTGCAGGTAGTAACACTGAAGCTTTCTTT.

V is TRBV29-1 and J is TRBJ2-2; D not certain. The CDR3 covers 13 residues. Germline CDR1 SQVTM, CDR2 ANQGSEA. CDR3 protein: CSLGWPDTGELFF. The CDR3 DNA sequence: TGCAGTCTCGGATGGCCAGACACCGGGGAGCTGTTTTTT.

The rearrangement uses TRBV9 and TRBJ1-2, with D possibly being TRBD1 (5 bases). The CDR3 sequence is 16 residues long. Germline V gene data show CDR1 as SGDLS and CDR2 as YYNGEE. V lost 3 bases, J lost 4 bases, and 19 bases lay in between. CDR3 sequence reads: CASSAHQGGFGYGYTF. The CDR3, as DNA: TGTGCCAGCAGCGCACACCAGGGAGGGTTCGGCTATGGCTACACCTTC.

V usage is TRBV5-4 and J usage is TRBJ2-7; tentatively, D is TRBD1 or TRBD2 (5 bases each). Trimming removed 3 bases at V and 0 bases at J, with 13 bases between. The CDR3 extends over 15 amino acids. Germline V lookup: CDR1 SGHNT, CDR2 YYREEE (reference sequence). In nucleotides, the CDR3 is TGTGCCAGCAGCTCCTCGGGACGGAGCTCCTACGAGCAGTACTTC. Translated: CASSSSGRSSYEQYF.

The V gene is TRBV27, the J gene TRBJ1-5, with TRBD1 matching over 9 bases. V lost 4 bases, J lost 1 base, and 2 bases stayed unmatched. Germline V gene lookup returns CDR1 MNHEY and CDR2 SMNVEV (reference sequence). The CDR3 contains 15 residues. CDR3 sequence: CASSSGQGSNQPQHF. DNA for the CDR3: TGTGCCAGCAGTTCTGGACAGGGGAGCAATCAGCCCCAGCATTTT.